This TCR beta chain was documented in a study of shared clonotypes between healthy human individuals. The assay was immunoSEQ multiplex PCR, and TCRdb's table has in-frame clones only and misses some. The sample shows about 700,000 clones, about 92% of them seen only once. With respect to this clone: Its antigen is still unknown.

CDR3 length equals 12 residues. The V end lost 6 bases, the J end lost 4 bases, and 9 bases lay between the germline ends. Germline V gene lookup returns CDR1 MNHEY and CDR2 SVGAGI. Naive CD8 cells comprised CD45RO-negative, CCR7-positively selected cells, excluding terminally differentiated effector memory CD45RA+ cells. General study points: Larger richness was generally estimated for naive than memory subsets.

This chain connects TRBV6-5 to TRBJ2-5; D is possibly TRBD1 or TRBD2 (5 bases each). Sequencing was carried out using naive CD8+ T cells sorted from blood. This receptor was identified in a man aged 25 to 40 in good health. The CDR3 DNA reads TGTGCCAGCAGCAGGGACGGAGAGACCCAGTACTTC. Translation gives CASSRDGETQYF.